A selection of T cell receptor beta chains follows, all from one sample in a study of follicular helper T cells after annual influenza vaccination. TCRdb keeps only in-frame clones here, not all; method: immunoSEQ multiplex PCR. Among approximately 1,000 clones, around 80% were seen once, and the ten largest hold approximately 3.8%. The sample here was CXCR5+ CD38+ circulating T follicular helper cells from blood, taken 7 days after influenza vaccination. The receptors derive from an adult who received the influenza vaccine. Both conserved end residues are trimmed from each CDR3. Each record gives: J gene, V gene, CDR3 protein.

>TRBJ1-3|TRBV19
ASSITLLSSGNTIY
>TRBJ1-1|TRBV27
ASRPRGERGTEAF